This entry describes one TCR beta chain. Antigen specificity is unknown. The data stem from a study of cytomegalovirus exposure and HLA in healthy donors. The overall study: In a previous analysis, 117 million unique TCR beta sequences were found from 150 million to 200 million T cells. Whole-study results and caveats: Whilst most TCR sequences proved rare, a subset of public TCRs occurred across many donors.

Trimming shortened V by 1 base and J by 3 bases, and 12 bases separated the two germline ends. The germline gives CDR1 MNHNS, CDR2 SASEGT. This CDR3 spans 15 amino acids. Amplification used 60 Vbeta primers and 13 Jbeta primers. Measured with immunoSEQ multiplex PCR; TCRdb has only the in-frame clones, and not every one. The sample yields over 95,000 clones, roughly 80% seen once. The sequenced sample was PBMCs. This chain uses TRBV6-1 with TRBJ1-2, with D perhaps matching TRBD1 (5 bases). The source is a female donor in good health and CMV-seronegative. The CDR3 DNA reads as TGTGCCAGCAGTGAAGGGCGGGGGGGGTACTATGGCTACACCTTC. This encodes CASSEGRGGYYGYTF.